A selection of T cell receptor beta chains follows, all from one sample in a study of OX40 agonist ivuxolimab in advanced cancers. Method: immunoSEQ multiplex PCR; TCRdb's copy keeps in-frame clones and lacks some. Of roughly 100,000 clones listed, about nine tenths are singletons. The sequenced sample was CD4+ or CD8+ T cells sorted from blood, obtained in a trial of the OX40 agonist ivuxolimab. The receptors here all came from an adult with an advanced solid tumor such as melanoma, head and neck, liver or kidney cancer. Each CDR3 is given with its conserved first and last residue. Each record gives: V gene, J gene, CDR3 protein.

>TRBV5-6|TRBJ2-3
CASSGRDRYTDTQYF
>TRBV5-1|TRBJ1-2
CASSSRGDYGYTF
>TRBV7-2|TRBJ1-3
CASSFKGGAGNTIYF
>TRBV28|TRBJ1-4
CASSYRDEKLFF
>TRBV10-1|TRBJ2-7
CASSEVEGTYEQYF
>TRBV5-4|TRBJ2-5
CASSLQGGETQYF
>TRBV27|TRBJ2-3
CASSLIASGGDTQYF
>TRBV7-6|TRBJ2-5
CASSPEVLGQETQYF
>TRBV11-2|TRBJ1-1
CASSLYSGVKDTEAFF
>TRBV28|TRBJ1-2
CASSSSGKGLEGDGYTF
>TRBV6-5|TRBJ2-7
CASSSVSSEQYF
>TRBV4-3|TRBJ2-3
CASSQEGTDTQYF
>TRBV5-6|TRBJ2-7
CASSLRQVSYEQYF
>TRBV11-2|TRBJ1-2
CASSSGVPRPDNGYTF
>TRBV5-1|TRBJ2-5
CASSLMRETQYF
>TRBV6-5|TRBJ2-7
CASKETVGEQYF
>TRBV28|TRBJ1-2
CASSSDRGLSYGYTF
>TRBV14|TRBJ2-7
CASSPAGVPTYEQYF
>TRBV10-3|TRBJ2-7
CAIREKTYEQYF
>TRBV7-6|TRBJ1-1
CASSLTDKGTEAFF
>TRBV30|TRBJ2-7
CAWTNGGGYEQYF
>TRBV6-6|TRBJ1-1
CATIGLGNTEAFF
>TRBV28|TRBJ1-2
CASRPWTGGRGYTF
>TRBV4-1|TRBJ2-1
CASSQDLRGAANEQFF
>TRBV10-2|TRBJ1-3
CASTRGLDGNTIYF
>TRBV6-5|TRBJ2-3
CASSYTFRDTQYF
>TRBV9|TRBJ2-3
CASSVGVQDTDTQYF
>TRBV5-4|TRBJ2-7
CASRSSGGTLTYEQYF
>TRBV7-2|TRBJ2-3
CASSSRGSPDTQYF
>TRBV10-1|TRBJ2-7
CASSGRFGSEQYF
>TRBV19|TRBJ2-2
CASSRGGTNTGELFF
>TRBV7-9|TRBJ2-2
CASSGPPSIAGELFF
>TRBV19|TRBJ1-2
CASSIMHGYTF
>TRBV28|TRBJ2-5
CASSSGLAGQETQYF
>TRBV5-1|TRBJ1-6
CASSPSGTGNNSPLHF
>TRBV19|TRBJ1-1
CASSPQVFMNTEAFF
>TRBV6-4|TRBJ2-7
CASRPQTDESYEQYF
>TRBV2|TRBJ1-2
CASRETSNYGYTF
>TRBV7-2|TRBJ2-7
CASSLAGSFSYEQYF
>TRBV28|TRBJ2-4
CASTPAGQGRAGTKNIQYF
>TRBV7-2|TRBJ2-3
CASSLMQGTDTQYF
>TRBV15|TRBJ2-7
CATSRDDRSYEQYF
>TRBV9|TRBJ1-2
CASTLQGNGGYTF
>TRBV5-5|TRBJ2-1
CASSSYSGGANEQFF
>TRBV19|TRBJ2-1
CASRGTGPLYNEQFF
>TRBV30|TRBJ1-2
CAWSKGQYGYTF
>TRBV6-5|TRBJ1-5
CASSYGKGTGQPQHF
>TRBV28|TRBJ1-1
CASITMNTEAFF
>TRBV19|TRBJ2-5
CASSSNRGETQYF